This TCR beta chain was observed in a study of post-analysis software for immune sequencing data. Study context: Courses of disease covered relapsing-remitting, secondary progressive and progressive-relapsing multiple sclerosis.

Worth noting for this clonotype: The antigen is undetermined.

Regarding the study as a whole: About 5 TRBV segments occurring more often in patients than controls included TRBV5-6, TRBV5-1 and TRBV20-1.

This CDR3 has 17 residues. Trimming cost V 3 bases and J 8 bases; bases outside gene matches: 11. Germline loops: CDR1 SGHTA, CDR2 FQGTGA. Unique molecular identifiers were built into the TCR beta cDNA libraries. TCRdb processed the PCR reads anew with MiXCR; each CDR3 protein has one entry. The sample carries 350,000 to 450,000 distinct CDR3 sequences, approximately 33% recorded once. The chain carries TRBV7-3 and TRBJ2-1; 12 nucleotides line up with TRBD2. The sample was blood. The TCR comes from a girl aged 5-17 years with multiple sclerosis. The CDR3 is CASSFAFSSGGADEQFF. The CDR3 DNA follows: TGTGCCAGCAGCTTCGCATTCTCTAGCGGGGGGGCGGATGAGCAGTTCTTC.